These T cell receptor beta chains were read from a single sample in a study of T-cell memory formation after mild COVID-19. Using its own MiXCR run on the 5' RACE reads, TCRdb lists one record per CDR3 protein. This table has about 560,000 distinct CDR3 sequences, approximately 21% appearing once. What was sequenced was PBMCs or a T cell subset sorted from them (not recorded which). The receptors originated from an adult woman who had mild COVID-19 (a few samples of this study predate the infection). Cell type and time point are not known. The CDR3 runs from the conserved cysteine through the conserved F or W.

v_gene	j_gene	len	CDR3aa
TRBV3-1	TRBJ1-5	13	CASSQDISQPQHF
TRBV5-1	TRBJ2-1	17	CASSIYPGQGAGNEQFF
TRBV7-9	TRBJ1-3	15	CASSLAAGDGNTIYF
TRBV18	TRBJ2-7	14	CASSHPGLADEQYF
TRBV3-1	TRBJ2-1	14	CASSPNAAGGEQFF
TRBV12-3/TRBV12-4	TRBJ2-3	14	CASSRDRELDTQYF
TRBV12-3/TRBV12-4	TRBJ1-3	16	CASSFSVSGPGNTIYF
TRBV9	TRBJ2-1	16	CASSAALLVENNEQFF
TRBV12-3/TRBV12-4	TRBJ2-3	16	CASSLAQTSGILTQYF
TRBV27	TRBJ2-7	16	CASSLSGQSYSYEQYF
TRBV6-5	TRBJ2-5	15	CASSPSGGASETQYF
TRBV15	TRBJ2-3	13	CATSREMPDTQYF
TRBV7-9	TRBJ2-4	17	CASSPRTRQLAKNIQYF
TRBV6-5	TRBJ2-7	14	CASSPFPRDYEQYF